The 8 T cell receptor beta chains listed next were all sequenced from one sample in a study of beta chain features in type 1 diabetes (dated by TCRdb to 2017 to 2018). The antigens of these receptors remain unknown. The library was built by means of the immunoSEQ multiplex PCR assay. All of the isolated RNA was reverse transcribed with the High Capacity cDNA Reverse Transcription Kit, so expressed TCRB transcripts were sequenced. TCRdb provides this immuneACCESS table in a form limited to in-frame rearrangements. Some clones are lacking; in checked studies, under half of them reflect an unresolved V gene, and why the rest are absent is not known. Counted in this sample were approximately 360,000 clones; about 12% of them appeared once. The ten most abundant clones make up about 0.01% of the sample. Here is what the overall study found, with its caveats: A moderate but significant shortening of TCRB CDR3 length was observed in type 1 diabetes patients in all four CD4+ subsets.

Sequencing used naive CD4+ T cells from blood. This specimen's cell subset or site label, per the study, means: true naive CD4+ T cells. These receptors came from a woman aged 18-29 years with type 1 diabetes.

This clone was picked up a small number of times. The chain couples TRBV19 to TRBJ1-5, with TRBD1 matching 7 bases. With 7 bases clipped from V and 8 bases from J, the junction kept 11 bases outside the gene matches. Germline CDR1 is LNHDA and CDR2 is SQIVND (reference sequence). CDR3 size: 14 residues. CDR3 residues: CASTSPWTGEPQHF. For the CDR3, the DNA is TGTGCCAGTACCTCCCCATGGACAGGAGAGCCCCAGCATTTT.

The chain links TRBV19 to TRBJ1-2, with 7 bases identical to TRBD1. This CDR3 is built from 15 residues. The ends lost 5 bases at V and 4 bases at J; junction bases unmatched: 10. CDR1 is LNHDA, CDR2 SQIVND, per germline (reference sequence). The CDR3 spells CASSGDRETPYGYTF. The CDR3 region has the DNA TGTGCCAGTAGTGGCGACAGGGAGACCCCCTATGGCTACACCTTC. The whole variable domain, remainder taken from reference TRBV19 and TRBJ1-2, is DGGITQSPKYLFRKEGQNVTLSCEQNLNHDAMYWYRQDPGQGLRLIYYSQIVNDFQKGDIAEGYSVSREKKESFPLTVTSAQKNPTAFYLCASSGDRETPYGYTFGSGTRLTVV.

This chain links TRBV25-1 with TRBJ2-7; D remains unclear. The CDR3 is made up of 11 amino acids. Trimming cost V 4 bases and J 5 bases, with 6 bases left between them. Germline CDR1 and CDR2: MGHDK and SYGVNS. Here the CDR3 reads CASSARDEQYF. The CDR3 region has the DNA TGTGCCAGCAGTGCCCGCGACGAGCAGTACTTC.

V is TRBV4-2 and J is TRBJ2-7; D is unresolved. The CDR3 is 15 residues long. Germline assignment: CDR1 LGHNA and CDR2 YNFKEQ. V was shortened by 0 bases and J by 1 base, with 10 bases between the two germline ends. The CDR3 DNA reads as TGTGCCAGCAGCCAAGATCCGGTGATTTCCTACGAGCAGTACTTC. Protein: CASSQDPVISYEQYF.

In this sample, this clone turned up a few times. This CDR3 is also generated by other DNA sequences in the sample. The V and J genes are TRBV5-1 and TRBJ2-7, with 8 bases identical to TRBD1. Per the germline V gene, CDR1 is SGHRS and CDR2 is YFSETQ. Trimming took 4 bases from V and 2 from J; bases not matched to a gene: 5. The CDR3 is 14 amino acids. The CDR3 DNA reads as TGCGCCAGCAGCCTGGACAGGGCGGCCTACGAGCAGTACTTC. It translates to CASSLDRAAYEQYF.

This clone was found a few times. The chain recombines TRBV29-1 with TRBJ2-7; 8 bases fit TRBD1. The CDR3 has 12 amino acids. V was pared by 3 bases and J by 4 bases, with 2 bases of the junction left unmatched. Germline CDR1 and CDR2: SQVTM and ANQGSEA. In nucleotides, the CDR3 is TGCAGCGTTGATGGACAGGGTTACGAGCAGTACTTC. Amino acids: CSVDGQGYEQYF.

The V gene is TRBV7-2, the J gene TRBJ2-5; TRBD1 agrees at 7 bases. Germline CDR1 reads SGHTA; CDR2 reads FQGNSA. This CDR3 spans 15 amino acids. V was clipped by 4 bases and J by 5 bases; unmatched bases: 10. CDR3 loop: CASSSTGTVVETQYF. In nucleotides, the CDR3 is TGTGCCAGCAGCTCGACAGGGACCGTCGTGGAGACCCAGTACTTC. The whole variable domain, remainder taken from reference TRBV7-2 and TRBJ2-5, is GAGVSQSPSNKVTEKGKDVELRCDPISGHTALYWYRQSLGQGLEFLIYFQGNSAPDKSGLPSDRFSAERTGGSVSTLTIQRTQQEDSAVYLCASSSTGTVVETQYFGPGTRLLVL.

As to this clone: The same CDR3 is also encoded by other DNA sequences in this sample. The chain carries TRBV7-2 and TRBJ2-3, with D uncertain. The length of the CDR3 is 12 residues. V was pared by 6 bases and J by 2 bases, with 6 bases between. The germline V gene has CDR1 SGHTA and CDR2 FQGNSA. This CDR3 reads CASSTYTDTQYF. As DNA, the CDR3 is TGTGCCAGCAGTACTTACACAGATACGCAGTATTTT.